Listed here are 18 T cell receptor beta chains from one sample, sequenced in a study of response to subunit inactivated influenza vaccine. TCRdb reprocessed the RT-PCR reads with MiXCR, giving one entry per CDR3 protein. Among a few hundred thousand distinct CDR3 sequences listed, around 15% were seen once. The material was PBMCs from blood, obtained about 11 days after vaccination. These receptors all come from a man aged 50 to 59 who received an inactivated influenza vaccine.

The chain employs TRBV29-1 and TRBJ2-7; 13 bases fit TRBD2. The CDR3 is made up of 13 amino acids. After removal of 7 bases from V and 2 bases from J, the junction contained 2 bases not matched to a gene. Germline CDR1 reads SQVTM; CDR2 reads ANQGSEA. The CDR3 loop reads CSAGLAGAYEQYF. The CDR3 DNA reads as TGCAGCGCCGGACTAGCGGGAGCCTACGAGCAGTACTTC.

This clonotype was seen more than once but under ten times. The rearrangement uses TRBV6-2 or TRBV6-3 and TRBJ1-5; D gene uncertain. Germline CDR1 reads MNHEY; CDR2 reads SVGEGT. This CDR3 spans 12 amino acids. V was cut by 0 bases and J by 10 bases, with 7 bases left in between. This CDR3 is CASSYSEGPQHF. The CDR3 nucleotides are TGTGCCAGCAGTTACTCCGAGGGACCCCAGCATTTT.

This clonotype came up many times. The rearrangement joins TRBV20-1 to TRBJ1-5, with D hard to call. The length of the CDR3 is 14 residues. The V gene lost 0 bases and the J gene lost 2 bases, with 8 bases spanning the gap. Germline V lookup: CDR1 DFQATT, CDR2 SNEGSKA (reference sequence). CDR3 loop: CSARDLRGNQPQHF. The CDR3, as DNA: TGCAGTGCTAGAGATCTAAGGGGCAATCAGCCCCAGCATTTT.

The V and J genes are TRBV6-2 or TRBV6-3 and TRBJ2-1; 8 positions agree with TRBD1. The CDR3 sequence is 12 residues long. The germline V gene has CDR1 MNHEY and CDR2 SVGEGT. With 6 bases clipped from V and 10 bases from J, the junction kept 5 bases outside the gene matches. DNA for the CDR3: TGTGCCAGCAGCTCAGGACAGGGCGAGCAGTTCTTC. It codes for CASSSGQGEQFF.

The V and J genes are TRBV7-9 and TRBJ2-3, with 7 nucleotides matching TRBD1. V lost 4 bases, J lost 3 bases, and 7 bases stayed unmatched. Germline-derived CDR1 and CDR2 are SEHNR and FQNEAQ (reference sequence). The CDR3 has 15 amino acids. The CDR3 loop is CASSWRTGPTDTQYF. In DNA, the CDR3 is TGTGCCAGCAGCTGGAGGACAGGACCGACAGATACGCAGTATTTT. Together with reference TRBV7-9 and TRBJ2-3, the CDR3 gives the full variable domain: DTGVSQNPRHKITKRGQNVTFRCDPISEHNRLYWYRQTLGQGPEFLTYFQNEAQLEKSRLLSDRFSAERPKGSFSTLEIQRTEQGDSAMYLCASSWRTGPTDTQYFGPGTRLTVL.

This clonotype appeared a few times. The gene calls are TRBV20-1 and TRBJ1-2, with TRBD1 as a possible D gene (5 bases). Trimming cost V 5 bases and J 7 bases, with 14 bases left between them. CDR3 length: 12 residues. Germline V gives CDR1 DFQATT, CDR2 SNEGSKA (reference sequence). CDR3 DNA: TGCAGTGCTCCAGGCAGGGTCGGTGGCTACACCTTC. It is translated as CSAPGRVGGYTF.

This clonotype turned up a few times. The CDR3 region is CASSLDPREDTQYF. As DNA, the CDR3 is TGTGCCAGCAGCTTAGACCCCAGGGAGGATACGCAGTATTTT. The rearrangement joins TRBV11-3 to TRBJ2-3, with D possibly being TRBD1 or TRBD2 (5 bases each). The CDR3 consists of 14 residues. The V gene's germline CDR1 is SGHNT and CDR2 YENEEA. V dropped 0 bases and J dropped 6 bases, with 10 bases sitting between them.

This clonotype was observed at least ten times. J is TRBJ2-3 and V is TRBV7-9; 7 bases agree with TRBD2. Trimming cost V 8 bases and J 6 bases; bases outside gene matches: 8. The CDR3 is made up of 13 amino acids. CDR1 is SEHNR, CDR2 FQNEAQ, per germline (reference sequence). CDR3 in amino acids: CASSGGPHDTQYF. CDR3 DNA: TGTGCCAGCTCGGGGGGACCGCATGATACGCAGTATTTT.

This clonotype was seen only a few times. The chain links TRBV14 to TRBJ2-3; D is ambiguous. Trimming left V 0 bases short and J 2 bases short, with 3 bases between. This CDR3 is 13 amino acids long. Germline CDR1 is SGHDN and CDR2 is FVKESK. CDR3 protein: CASSQEYTDTQYF. CDR3 in DNA: TGTGCCAGCAGCCAAGAATACACAGATACGCAGTATTTT.

This chain joins TRBV5-1 and TRBJ1-1; possible D gene TRBD1, 5 bases. This CDR3 region has 15 residues. V shed 0 bases and J shed 0 bases, with 9 bases lying between them. The germline gives CDR1 SGHRS, CDR2 YFSETQ. The CDR3 is CASSLERGLNTEAFF. The CDR3 DNA reads as TGCGCCAGCAGCTTGGAGAGGGGCCTGAACACTGAAGCTTTCTTT.

V and J are TRBV18 and TRBJ1-4; maybe TRBD1 (6 bases). Germline values: CDR1 KGHSH, CDR2 LQKENI. With 2 bases removed from V and 0 bases from J, the gap between germline ends came to 10 bases. The CDR3 extends over 16 amino acids. CDR3: CASSPGAGATNEKLFF. For the CDR3, the DNA is TGTGCCAGCTCACCAGGCGCAGGGGCAACTAATGAAAAACTGTTTTTT.

This clonotype was observed a few times. CDR3 residues: CSVVAGGGYYEQYF. The CDR3 region has the DNA TGCAGCGTCGTAGCGGGAGGGGGGTACTACGAGCAGTACTTC. The chain employs TRBV29-1 and TRBJ2-7, with 11 positions matching TRBD2. The CDR3 consists of 14 residues. CDR1 is SQVTM, CDR2 ANQGSEA, per germline. The V gene end was trimmed by 6 bases and the J gene end by 3 bases; junction bases not matched to a gene: 7.

V gene TRBV7-2 combines with J gene TRBJ2-1; 9 bases agree with TRBD1. The J segment lost 9 bases and the V segment lost 5 bases, leaving 8 bases of the junction unmatched. The germline V gene encodes CDR1 SGHTA and CDR2 FQGNSA. There are 14 residues in the CDR3. CDR3 nucleotides: TGTGCCAGCAGCATCCTCACAGGGGGCGGTGAGCAGTTCTTC. Translating it yields CASSILTGGGEQFF.

The J gene is TRBJ2-7, the V gene TRBV20-1; unclear D gene. The germline V gene has CDR1 DFQATT and CDR2 SNEGSKA (reference sequence). The V end was cut by 1 base, the J end by 3 bases, with 10 bases between. The CDR3 length is 13 residues. The CDR3 loop is CSARGGHYYEQYF. CDR3 DNA: TGCAGTGCTAGAGGTGGGCATTACTACGAGCAGTACTTC.

This clonotype was observed a few times. The chain's CDR3 is CASSDPNRDTGELFF. CDR3 nucleotides: TGTGCCAGCAGCGACCCAAACAGGGACACCGGGGAGCTGTTTTTT. This chain links TRBV11-1 with TRBJ2-2; D possibly corresponds to TRBD1 (6 bases). Germline V gene sequence: CDR1 SGHAT, CDR2 FQDESV (reference sequence). Trimming shortened V by 5 bases and J by 3 bases, and 13 bases separated the two germline ends. The CDR3 loop spans 15 amino acids.

This clonotype has just a few counts. The V and J genes are TRBV15 and TRBJ2-2; possible D gene TRBD1, 6 bases. The CDR3 runs 13 residues. Germline V gives CDR1 LNHNV, CDR2 YYDKDF (reference sequence). The ends were cut back, 3 bases at V and 6 bases at J, with 8 bases in the middle. CDR3 in amino acids: CATSSTGPGELFF. As DNA, the CDR3 is TGTGCCACCAGCAGTACAGGGCCCGGGGAGCTGTTTTTT.

This clonotype was observed a handful of times. The chain couples TRBV4-2 to TRBJ1-1, with D unresolved. The CDR3 has 15 amino acids. CDR1 is LGHNA, CDR2 YNFKEQ, per germline. V gave up 0 bases and J gave up 1 base, with 9 bases separating them. CDR3 nucleotide sequence: TGTGCCAGCAGCCAAGAGCAGGAGGGGAACACTGAAGCTTTCTTT. Encoded protein: CASSQEQEGNTEAFF.

The chain employs TRBV28 and TRBJ2-7; D may be TRBD1 (6 bases). This CDR3 is 13 amino acids long. V was cut by 5 bases and J by 5 bases, with 13 bases left in between. The germline V gene has CDR1 MDHEN and CDR2 SYDVKM. CDR3 sequence reads: CASSRGQPDEQYF. In nucleotides, the CDR3 is TGTGCCAGCAGTCGAGGACAGCCCGACGAGCAGTACTTC.